This passage covers 22 T cell receptor beta chains from one sample sequenced in a study of post-analysis software for immune sequencing data. Their antigens are not known. Libraries were made from TCR beta cDNA, and they carried unique molecular identifiers. One entry per CDR3 protein, called by TCRdb with MiXCR from the PCR reads. The sample lists 500,000 to 600,000 distinct CDR3 sequences; about 40% were seen once. Whole-study results and caveats: Five or six TRBV segments appeared more often in patients than in controls, and TRBV5-6, TRBV5-1 and TRBV20-1 were among these.

The sample consisted of blood. Receptors originate from a girl between 5 and 17 years old with multiple sclerosis.

Only a few counts were recorded for this clonotype. The V call is TRBV24-1, the J call TRBJ1-2, with unresolved D. Looked up from germline, CDR1 is KGHDR and CDR2 is SFDVKD. The CDR3 contains 14 residues. Deletions cut 0 bases from V and 3 bases from J, with 7 bases between. The CDR3 bases are TGTGCCACCAGTGATTTGCGGGGTGACTATGGCTACACCTTC. This gives the protein CATSDLRGDYGYTF.

The J gene is TRBJ2-1, the V gene TRBV11-2; TRBD2 agrees at 8 bases. The CDR3 sequence is 15 residues long. Germline lookup yields CDR1 SGHAT and CDR2 FQNNGV. With V trimmed by 3 bases and J by 7 bases, 8 bases remained unmatched. The CDR3 sequence: CASSFWLAGPNEQFF. The CDR3, as DNA: TGTGCCAGCAGCTTCTGGTTAGCGGGGCCGAATGAGCAGTTCTTC.

For the CDR3, the DNA is TGTGCCAGCGGCAAGGCGGGCCTAACCTACAATGAGCAGTTCTTC. Its translation is CASGKAGLTYNEQFF. V is TRBV2 and J is TRBJ2-1; tentative D call: TRBD2 (5 bases). This CDR3 region has 15 residues. Trimming shortened V by 8 bases and J by 2 bases, and 16 bases separated the two germline ends. Looked up from germline, CDR1 is SNHLY and CDR2 is FYNNEI.

This clonotype was counted a few times. Its ends do not fully match the called genes, so a read error is possible. The rearrangement links TRBV12-3 or TRBV12-4 to TRBJ2-3, with D hard to call. This CDR3 comprises 13 residues. CDR3 amino acids: CASLWANADAQYF. The CDR3 region has the DNA TGTGCCAGCCTCTGGGCGAACGCAGATGCGCAGTATTTT.

This clonotype was observed a handful of times. The V and J genes are TRBV7-9 and TRBJ2-7, with 9 bases identical to TRBD2. Germline V lookup: CDR1 SEHNR, CDR2 FQNEAQ (reference sequence). V trimming: 5 bases; J trimming: 5 bases; junction bases outside the gene matches: 7. CDR3 length equals 14 residues. CDR3 sequence (DNA): TGTGCCAGCAGCCCTCTAGCGGGAAGCGACGAGCAGTACTTC. It specifies CASSPLAGSDEQYF. Using reference TRBV7-9 and TRBJ2-7 for the parts outside the CDR3, the full variable domain is DTGVSQNPRHKITKRGQNVTFRCDPISEHNRLYWYRQTLGQGPEFLTYFQNEAQLEKSRLLSDRFSAERPKGSFSTLEIQRTEQGDSAMYLCASSPLAGSDEQYFGPGTRLTVT.

V usage is TRBV3-1 and J usage is TRBJ2-1; 11 bases map to TRBD1. Trimming removed 6 bases from V and 7 bases from J; junction bases left unmatched: 2. This CDR3 has 13 amino acids. Germline loops: CDR1 LGHDT, CDR2 YNNKEL (reference sequence). The CDR3 DNA sequence: TGTGCCAGCAGGGACAGGGGGCAAAATGAGCAGTTCTTC. It is translated as CASRDRGQNEQFF.

V usage is TRBV11-2 and J usage is TRBJ2-7; D perhaps matches TRBD2 (6 bases). Germline V gene sequence: CDR1 SGHAT, CDR2 FQNNGV. This CDR3 has 14 amino acids. With 6 bases removed from V and 0 bases from J, the gap between germline ends came to 12 bases. The CDR3 DNA reads as TGTGCCAGCAGAACGGGACTTAACTCCTACGAGCAGTACTTC. As protein: CASRTGLNSYEQYF.

V and J are TRBV12-3 or TRBV12-4 and TRBJ1-2; 9 bases fit TRBD1. The CDR3 extends over 13 amino acids. The trim removed 1 base at V and 10 bases at J, leaving 4 bases unmatched. The CDR3 coding sequence is TGTGCCAGCAGTTTAGGACAGGGGGTTTTCTACACCTTC. Translated, it gives CASSLGQGVFYTF.

The V call is TRBV7-2, the J call TRBJ1-1, with D perhaps matching TRBD1 (6 bases). Germline values: CDR1 SGHTA, CDR2 FQGNSA. The CDR3 length is 13 residues. The germline V and J ends were trimmed by 7 bases and 1 base, with 10 bases remaining between them. The CDR3 DNA follows: TGTGCCAGCATGACGGACAGGAACACTGAAGCTTTCTTT. It translates to CASMTDRNTEAFF.

This clonotype was observed a few times. V gene TRBV29-1 combines with J gene TRBJ2-1; TRBD1 is a possible D gene (5 bases). The CDR3 is 16 residues long. The germline CDR1 and CDR2 sequences are SQVTM and ANQGSEA. Trimming shortened V by 1 base and J by 5 bases, and 18 bases separated the two germline ends. In DNA, the CDR3 is TGCAGCGTTGAAGTTTATCTGGGTCAGACAGACAATGAGCAGTTCTTC. It codes for CSVEVYLGQTDNEQFF.

The rearrangement links TRBV5-1 to TRBJ2-5; 7 bases map to TRBD2. There are 14 residues in the CDR3. V shed 2 bases and J 5 bases; nucleotides not matched to a gene: 6. Germline loops: CDR1 SGHRS, CDR2 YFSETQ. The CDR3 bases are TGCGCCAGCAGCTTAAGCGGGAAAAGGGAGACCCAGTACTTC. It specifies CASSLSGKRETQYF. Drawing the rest from reference TRBV5-1 and TRBJ2-5, the complete variable domain is KAGVTQTPRYLIKTRGQQVTLSCSPISGHRSVSWYQQTPGQGLQFLFEYFSETQRNKGNFPGRFSGRQFSNSRSEMNVSTLELGDSALYLCASSLSGKRETQYFGPGTRLLVL.

This chain uses TRBV12-3 or TRBV12-4 with TRBJ2-3, with 8 bases aligning to TRBD2. This CDR3 has 15 residues. Losses at the gene ends were 3 bases for V and 4 bases for J; bases not matched to a gene: 6. CDR3 sequence: CASSFSGGASDTQYF. The CDR3 DNA reads as TGTGCCAGCAGTTTTTCGGGGGGGGCGTCAGATACGCAGTATTTT.

The chain employs TRBV13 and TRBJ2-7, with 7 positions matching TRBD1. This CDR3 region has 14 residues. The V gene end was trimmed by 4 bases and the J gene end by 4 bases; junction bases not matched to a gene: 7. Germline V gene lookup returns CDR1 PRHDT and CDR2 FYEKMQ (reference sequence). CDR3 sequence reads: CASSSGQKWYEQYF. CDR3 bases: TGTGCCAGCAGCTCGGGACAGAAATGGTACGAGCAGTACTTC.

This clonotype was counted only a few times. This chain connects TRBV4-1 to TRBJ1-2; TRBD1 matches at 9 bases. The CDR3 contains 18 residues. The junction had 19 bases not matched to a gene; V was cut back by 4 bases and J by 7 bases. The germline gives CDR1 MGHRA, CDR2 YSYEKL. DNA for the CDR3: TGCGCCAGCAGCCCGGAGGGGACAGGGAGAATAGGATTAGGTGGCTACACCTTC. It codes for CASSPEGTGRIGLGGYTF.

The chain couples TRBV2 to TRBJ1-4; D ambiguous. This CDR3 spans 15 amino acids. V lost 6 bases and J lost 2, with 13 bases in between. Germline V gene data show CDR1 as SNHLY and CDR2 as FYNNEI. CDR3 sequence (DNA): TGTGCCAGCAGGGGCAACAGAGCTACTAATGAAAAACTGTTTTTT. Protein product: CASRGNRATNEKLFF.

This clonotype was counted at least ten times. The J gene is TRBJ2-7, the V gene TRBV12-3 or TRBV12-4; TRBD1 aligns across 7 bases. With 5 bases clipped from V and 6 bases from J, the junction kept 7 bases outside the gene matches. The CDR3 contains 13 residues. The CDR3 is CASSPTGAGEQYF. Written as DNA, the CDR3 is TGTGCCAGCAGTCCCACAGGGGCGGGCGAGCAGTACTTC.

The chain combines TRBV20-1 with TRBJ2-3; 7 bases are a match to TRBD1. Looked up from germline, CDR1 is DFQATT and CDR2 is SNEGSKA (reference sequence). The CDR3 contains 14 residues. Germline trimming cut 0 bases from V and 2 bases from J; bases unmatched to any gene: 2. CDR3 amino acids: CSAREDRATDTQYF. CDR3 nucleotide sequence: TGCAGTGCTAGAGAAGACAGGGCCACAGATACGCAGTATTTT.

This clonotype was detected a few times. The rearrangement joins TRBV20-1 to TRBJ2-7, with 10 bases lining up with TRBD1. The CDR3 has 15 amino acids. V trimming: 5 bases; J trimming: 5 bases; junction bases outside the gene matches: 12. Germline assignment: CDR1 DFQATT and CDR2 SNEGSKA (reference sequence). CDR3 loop: CSAALFDRGQNEQYF. In nucleotides, the CDR3 is TGCAGTGCTGCGCTTTTCGACAGGGGGCAAAACGAGCAGTACTTC.

This clonotype has a handful of counts. The CDR3 is CASSLEVAIYGYTF. In DNA form, the CDR3 reads TGTGCCAGCAGCTTAGAGGTGGCGATCTATGGCTACACCTTC. This sequence joins TRBV7-2 and TRBJ1-2; unclear D gene. Trimming left V 1 base short and J 4 bases short, with 10 bases between. The CDR3 is 14 amino acids. Germline CDR1 is SGHTA and CDR2 is FQGNSA.

This chain links TRBV3-1 with TRBJ2-1; either TRBD1 or TRBD2 may fit D (5 bases each). Germline V gives CDR1 LGHDT, CDR2 YNNKEL (reference sequence). Deletions cut 5 bases from V and 4 bases from J, with 15 bases between. This CDR3 is built from 15 residues. The CDR3 DNA sequence: TGTGCCAGCAGCGTCCAGGACTGGGGGTACAATGAGCAGTTCTTC. This encodes CASSVQDWGYNEQFF.

The genes are TRBV11-2 and TRBJ2-3, with D tentatively TRBD2 (6 bases). This CDR3 region has 16 residues. Per the germline V gene, CDR1 is SGHAT and CDR2 is FQNNGV. Trimming took off 4 bases at V and 0 bases at J, with 14 bases between the two ends. The CDR3 spells CASSSIGGFSTDTQYF. CDR3 sequence (DNA): TGTGCCAGCAGCTCCATTGGGGGGTTCAGCACAGATACGCAGTATTTT.

V and J are TRBV12-3 or TRBV12-4 and TRBJ1-2; D may be TRBD1 (5 bases). The V and J ends lost 5 bases and 7 bases respectively, with 14 bases between them. The length of the CDR3 is 13 residues. CDR3 sequence reads: CASSAQGVGGYTF. In DNA, the CDR3 is TGTGCCAGCAGTGCGCAGGGTGTGGGTGGCTACACCTTC.